The 25 T cell receptor beta chains presented below share a single source sample, sequenced in a study of T cell responses to AZD1222 COVID-19 vaccine. The data were produced by immunoSEQ multiplex PCR, yet TCRdb's version contains in-frame clones alone and is incomplete. The data contain fewer than 150,000 clones, about nine tenths of them singletons. The specimen was peripheral blood, collected on day 0 of AZD1222 vaccination. Receptors were obtained from an adult in good health.

In its sample, this clone was seen once. The rearrangement joins TRBV2 to TRBJ1-4, with D hard to call. V was trimmed by 10 bases and J by 4 bases, leaving 10 bases between them. Germline V gives CDR1 SNHLY, CDR2 FYNNEI. The CDR3 has 12 residues. The CDR3 loop is CATRLVNEKLFF. DNA for the CDR3: TGTGCCACTCGGCTGGTTAATGAAAAACTGTTTTTT.

This clone was counted a single time. This rearrangement joins TRBV6-5 to TRBJ2-1; 7 bases match TRBD1. Trimming at V came to 6 bases and at J to 0 bases, leaving 5 bases not matched to a gene. The CDR3 sequence is 15 residues long. The V gene's germline CDR1 is MNHEY and CDR2 SVGAGI. Written as DNA, the CDR3 is TGTGCCAGCAGGTCGGGACAGATCTCCTACAATGAGCAGTTCTTC. As protein: CASRSGQISYNEQFF.

The chain links TRBV19 to TRBJ1-2; no reliable D call. Trimming removed 6 bases at V and 5 bases at J, with 13 bases between. The CDR3 loop spans 13 amino acids. Per the germline V gene, CDR1 is LNHDA and CDR2 is SQIVND (reference sequence). CDR3 amino acids: CASRSGSWYGYTF. The CDR3, as DNA: TGTGCCAGTAGATCTGGATCGTGGTATGGCTACACCTTC.

This clone was seen a few times. This chain joins TRBV19 and TRBJ2-1; a possible D gene is TRBD2 (5 bases). Trimming took off 4 bases at V and 9 bases at J, with 16 bases between the two ends. Germline CDR1 reads LNHDA; CDR2 reads SQIVND (reference sequence). This CDR3 is 14 amino acids long. DNA for the CDR3: TGTGCCAGTAGTAGCCCCGCTCGGACTTCTGAGCAGTTCTTC. Translated: CASSSPARTSEQFF.

This rearrangement joins TRBV4-1 to TRBJ1-6; TRBD1 aligns across 7 bases. The CDR3 is made up of 17 amino acids. The germline V gene encodes CDR1 MGHRA and CDR2 YSYEKL. The V segment lost 0 bases and the J segment 10 bases; nucleotides outside the gene matches: 12. CDR3 amino acids: CASSQDQGDSLGSPLHF. The CDR3 coding sequence is TGCGCCAGCAGCCAAGATCAAGGGGACAGTCTGGGGTCACCCCTCCACTTT.

The rearrangement uses TRBV9 and TRBJ1-1, with D uncertain. This CDR3 is built from 15 residues. The germline CDR1 and CDR2 sequences are SGDLS and YYNGEE. The V and J ends lost 0 bases and 3 bases respectively, with 12 bases between them. The CDR3 protein is CASSVDGNEDTEAFF. The CDR3 DNA sequence: TGTGCCAGCAGCGTAGATGGTAACGAGGACACTGAAGCTTTCTTT.

The genes are TRBV2 and TRBJ1-1, with D unresolved. This CDR3 is 12 amino acids long. Germline values: CDR1 SNHLY, CDR2 FYNNEI. Trimming shortened V by 7 bases and J by 5 bases, and 11 bases separated the two germline ends. Here the CDR3 reads CASTLSGTEAFF. As DNA, the CDR3 is TGTGCCAGCACCCTTTCGGGGACTGAAGCTTTCTTT.

The chain has TRBV28 and TRBJ1-4; 9 nucleotides agree with TRBD1. J gave up 11 bases and V 6 bases, and 10 bases lay outside the gene matches. Germline loops: CDR1 MDHEN, CDR2 SYDVKM. The length of the CDR3 is 14 residues. This CDR3 reads CASRTGTGTNKLFF. The CDR3 nucleotides are TGTGCCAGCAGGACCGGGACAGGGACGAACAAACTGTTTTTT.

The rearrangement uses TRBV5-1 and TRBJ1-1; 9 positions match TRBD1. Trimming at V came to 3 bases and at J to 1 base, leaving 7 bases not matched to a gene. Germline-derived CDR1 and CDR2 are SGHRS and YFSETQ. CDR3 length equals 16 residues. The CDR3 sequence: CASSSHHRGQNTEAFF. CDR3 sequence (DNA): TGCGCCAGCAGCTCCCATCACAGGGGGCAGAACACTGAAGCTTTCTTT.

The chain joins TRBV12-3 or TRBV12-4 to TRBJ1-1; no definite D call. The CDR3 consists of 11 residues. V lost 5 bases to trimming and J lost 7 bases, with 8 bases between them. The CDR3 coding sequence is TGTGCCAGCAGTCCCTCATATGAAGCTTTCTTT. Its translation: CASSPSYEAFF.

The chain carries TRBV6-5 and TRBJ2-7; 7 bases are shared with TRBD1. Germline CDR1 MNHEY, CDR2 SVGAGI. The length of the CDR3 is 14 residues. V lost 6 bases, J lost 2 bases, and 7 bases stayed unmatched. The CDR3 sequence is CASSPPDRTYEQYF. The CDR3 DNA is TGTGCCAGCAGCCCCCCGGACAGGACCTACGAGCAGTACTTC.

The rearrangement links TRBV5-1 to TRBJ2-3; 10 nucleotides align to TRBD2. The V and J ends lost 0 bases and 1 base, in that order; junction bases with no gene match: 11. The CDR3 contains 19 residues. The germline V gene encodes CDR1 SGHRS and CDR2 YFSETQ. CDR3 residues: CASSLDWASGGTGTDTQYF. The CDR3 nucleotides read TGCGCCAGCAGCTTGGATTGGGCTAGCGGGGGAACAGGCACAGATACGCAGTATTTT.

The chain recombines TRBV27 with TRBJ2-3, with 15 bases that match TRBD2. The CDR3 runs to 17 residues. The germline CDR1 and CDR2 sequences are MNHEY and SMNVEV (reference sequence). Germline trimming cut 5 bases from V and 3 bases from J; bases unmatched to any gene: 6. The CDR3 sequence: CASSLWTSGGATDTQYF. The CDR3, as DNA: TGTGCCAGCAGTCTATGGACTAGCGGGGGGGCTACAGATACGCAGTATTTT.

The rearrangement uses TRBV29-1 and TRBJ1-4; TRBD1 matches 9 bases. Germline CDR1 SQVTM, CDR2 ANQGSEA. V dropped 8 bases and J dropped 8; count of bases not matched to a gene: 15. This CDR3 contains 15 residues. The CDR3 sequence: CSPKGRGQGTEKLFF. The CDR3 coding sequence is TGCAGCCCCAAGGGTAGGGGACAGGGAACGGAAAAACTGTTTTTT.

The chain uses TRBV10-2 and TRBJ2-7, with 8 bases lining up with TRBD1. CDR3 length: 14 residues. In germline, CDR1 is WSHSY, CDR2 SAAADI. V dropped 8 bases and J dropped 7; count of bases not matched to a gene: 13. The CDR3 region is CASLLSGQVGEQYF. CDR3 coding DNA: TGCGCCAGCCTACTTTCGGGACAGGTGGGAGAGCAGTACTTC.

The rearrangement links TRBV7-2 to TRBJ1-1; TRBD1 agrees at 11 bases. The germline V gene encodes CDR1 SGHTA and CDR2 FQGNSA. This CDR3 comprises 17 residues. Trimming removed 5 bases from V and 6 bases from J; junction bases left unmatched: 14. The CDR3 bases are TGTGCCAGCAGCGACCGGGACAGGGGGGCGCGAAATTCTGAAGCTTTCTTT. It translates to CASSDRDRGARNSEAFF. The whole variable domain, remainder taken from reference TRBV7-2 and TRBJ1-1, is GAGVSQSPSNKVTEKGKDVELRCDPISGHTALYWYRQSLGQGLEFLIYFQGNSAPDKSGLPSDRFSAERTGGSVSTLTIQRTQQEDSAVYLCASSDRDRGARNSEAFFGQGTRLTVV.

CDR3 DNA: TGTGCCAGCAGCTCCCGGCGCGAGGGCAGGGCTCTTTATGCTTCACCCCTCCACTTT. Amino acids: CASSSRREGRALYASPLHF. The chain recombines TRBV7-2 with TRBJ1-6; D is perhaps TRBD1 (5 bases). The germline gives CDR1 SGHTA, CDR2 FQGNSA. The CDR3 covers 19 residues. Trimming pared 4 bases from V and 9 bases from J, leaving 28 bases between.

CDR3 residues: CASRLTGVPNEKLFF. In DNA, the CDR3 is TGCGCCAGCAGGTTAACAGGAGTTCCTAATGAAAAACTGTTTTTT. The V call is TRBV4-1, the J call TRBJ1-4; D is possibly TRBD1 (5 bases). The V end was cut by 6 bases, the J end by 3 bases, with 14 bases between. Germline CDR1 and CDR2: MGHRA and YSYEKL. The CDR3 covers 15 residues.

J is TRBJ2-7 and V is TRBV2; D possibly uses TRBD1 or TRBD2 (6 bases each). This CDR3 is built from 14 residues. Deletions cut 4 bases from V and 3 bases from J, with 13 bases between. Germline-derived CDR1 and CDR2 are SNHLY and FYNNEI. DNA of the CDR3: TGTGCCAGCAGTGTTTTGGGGGGCGGCTACGAGCAGTACTTC. Translation: CASSVLGGGYEQYF. Using reference TRBV2 and TRBJ2-7 for the parts outside the CDR3, the full variable domain is EPEVTQTPSHQVTQMGQEVILRCVPISNHLYFYWYRQILGQKVEFLVSFYNNEISEKSEIFDDQFSVERPDGSNFTLKIRSTKLEDSAMYFCASSVLGGGYEQYFGPGTRLTVT.

This chain connects TRBV4-2 to TRBJ2-3, with D tentatively TRBD1 or TRBD2 (5 bases each). V lost 1 base to trimming and J lost 4 bases, with 9 bases between them. The CDR3 loop spans 14 amino acids. The germline gives CDR1 LGHNA, CDR2 YNFKEQ. The CDR3 region is CASSQARGADTQYF. DNA for the CDR3: TGTGCCAGCAGCCAAGCTAGGGGAGCAGATACGCAGTATTTT.

This sequence joins TRBV24-1 and TRBJ1-4; TRBD1 agrees at 9 bases. CDR3 length: 16 amino acids. J gave up 3 bases and V 4 bases, and 5 bases lay outside the gene matches. The germline gives CDR1 KGHDR, CDR2 SFDVKD. The CDR3: CATSDGTGLANEKLFF. The CDR3 region has the DNA TGTGCCACCAGTGACGGGACAGGGCTTGCTAATGAAAAACTGTTTTTT.

The chain carries TRBV28 and TRBJ2-7, with 7 nucleotides matching TRBD1. The V gene's germline CDR1 is MDHEN and CDR2 SYDVKM. CDR3 length equals 16 residues. The V and J ends lost 5 bases and 5 bases, in that order; junction bases with no gene match: 15. In DNA, the CDR3 is TGTGCCAGCAGTAAAGCACGACAGGGTGGTCGGAACGAGCAGTACTTC. It translates to CASSKARQGGRNEQYF.

CDR3 in DNA: TGTGCCAGCAGCTCTGTCAGGGTGGAAACCTACGAGCAGTACTTC. Translation gives CASSSVRVETYEQYF. V is TRBV7-2 and J is TRBJ2-7; D is possibly TRBD1 (5 bases). The CDR3 has 15 residues. CDR1 and CDR2 (germline): SGHTA, FQGNSA. Trimming left V 4 bases short and J 2 bases short, with 15 bases between. Combining the CDR3 with reference TRBV7-2 and TRBJ2-7 gives the whole variable domain GAGVSQSPSNKVTEKGKDVELRCDPISGHTALYWYRQSLGQGLEFLIYFQGNSAPDKSGLPSDRFSAERTGGSVSTLTIQRTQQEDSAVYLCASSSVRVETYEQYFGPGTRLTVT.

This chain connects TRBV28 to TRBJ1-2; 7 bases fit TRBD1. The V gene end was trimmed by 2 bases and the J gene end by 0 bases; junction bases not matched to a gene: 15. The CDR3 runs 19 residues. From germline, CDR1 is MDHEN and CDR2 SYDVKM. CDR3 DNA: TGTGCCAGCAGTTTACCCCCGGGACAGAGAACACACACTAACTATGGCTACACCTTC. This gives the protein CASSLPPGQRTHTNYGYTF.

This chain links TRBV6-5 with TRBJ1-5, with D perhaps matching TRBD1 (5 bases). Trimming took 7 bases from V and 1 from J, leaving 14 bases between them. Germline V CDR1 and CDR2: MNHEY, SVGAGI. The CDR3 is made up of 15 amino acids. The CDR3 spells CASTHNEGSNQPQHF. In DNA form, the CDR3 reads TGTGCCAGCACCCACAATGAGGGGAGCAATCAGCCCCAGCATTTT.